This T cell receptor beta chain came from a study of T-cell reconstitution after alpha-beta-depleted transplantation in children (dated by TCRdb to the mid-2010s). About the full investigation: Using TCR repertoire profiling, the study followed T-cell immune reconstitution in a quantitative way in children after TCRalphabeta/CD19-depleted allogeneic hematopoietic cell transplantation.

V loses 7 bases, J loses 0 bases, and the germline ends lie 10 bases apart. CDR1 MNHNS and CDR2 SASEGT are derived from the germline V gene. The CDR3 measures 13 amino acids from cysteine to phenylalanine. Of all the DNA, just the CDR3 is kept, 39 bases in frame from base 1. Sample treatment or condition, as interpreted from the label and publication: allogeneic hematopoietic cell transplantation with graft depleted of TCRalphabeta T cells and CD19 B cells. The transplant recipients were children given TCRalphabeta/CD19-depleted allogeneic hematopoietic cell grafts. This clonotype has just a few counts. The target of this receptor is not known. No base qualities exist here, and no much larger clone lies one base off it. The library was made by PCR. Sequenced using an Illumina HiSeq 2500. To normalize quantification of the TCRbeta repertoire, the TCR libraries were built with molecular barcoding that relied on unique molecular identifiers. The public reads were reanalyzed by TCRdb: fastp trimming at Q25, MiXCR alignment, in-frame beta chains only. Each entry merges the rows of one CDR3 protein and shows their most common DNA and genes. The sample contains hundreds of thousands of distinct CDR3 sequences, under 15% of them found a single time. Jointly, the top ten make up around 0.79% of the sample.

What the work shows at the level of the full study, not this receptor alone: Over the following months the frequencies of hyperexpanded clones went down, and after one year T-cell counts and TCRbeta diversity were mostly credited to newly produced T cells. In some patients, high TCRbeta diversity at day 60 was attributed to recipient T cells and intrathymic progenitors that had survived conditioning. The apparently early alphabetaT-cell count recovery about two months after transplant was reportedly dependent on only several hundred rapidly expanded clones derived from non-depleted graft cells.

The sequence derives from a girl aged 2 to 10 with congenital amegakaryocytic thrombocytopenia, due to receive a stem cell transplant. The starting material was PBMCs, obtained before TCRalphabeta/CD19-depleted stem cell transplant. The rearrangement combines TRBV6-1 with TRBJ2-7, with the D gene call left open. The DNA reads as follows: TGTGCCAGCAAAGACTTACTCTCCTACGAGCAGTACTTC. This yields the protein CASKDLLSYEQYF.